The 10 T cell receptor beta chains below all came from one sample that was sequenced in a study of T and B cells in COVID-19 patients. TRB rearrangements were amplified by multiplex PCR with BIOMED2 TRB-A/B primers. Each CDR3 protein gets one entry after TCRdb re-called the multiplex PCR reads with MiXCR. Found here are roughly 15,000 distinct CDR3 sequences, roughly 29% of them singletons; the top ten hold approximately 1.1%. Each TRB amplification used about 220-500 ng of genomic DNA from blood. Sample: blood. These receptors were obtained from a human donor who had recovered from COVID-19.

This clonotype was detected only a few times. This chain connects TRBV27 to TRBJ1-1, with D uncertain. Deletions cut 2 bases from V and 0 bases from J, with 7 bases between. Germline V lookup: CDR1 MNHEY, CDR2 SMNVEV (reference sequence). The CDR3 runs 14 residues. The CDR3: CASSLGAVNTEAFF. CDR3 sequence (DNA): TGTGCCAGCAGTTTAGGAGCGGTGAACACTGAAGCTTTCTTT.

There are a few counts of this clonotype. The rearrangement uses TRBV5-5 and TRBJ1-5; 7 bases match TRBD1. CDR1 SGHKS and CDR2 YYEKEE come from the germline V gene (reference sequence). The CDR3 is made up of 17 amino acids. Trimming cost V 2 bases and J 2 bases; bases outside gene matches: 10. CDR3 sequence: CASSLTQGGGGNQPQHF. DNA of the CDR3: TGTGCCAGCAGCTTAACCCAGGGGGGAGGTGGCAATCAGCCCCAGCATTTT.

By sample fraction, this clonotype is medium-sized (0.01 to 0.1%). The CDR3 sequence is CSVLGTSGYEQYF. DNA of the CDR3: TGCAGCGTTCTCGGGACTAGCGGTTACGAGCAGTACTTC. The gene calls are TRBV29-1 and TRBJ2-7, with 11 bases lining up with TRBD2. Germline CDR1 and CDR2: SQVTM and ANQGSEA. Trimming removed 5 bases from V and 4 bases from J; junction bases left unmatched: 4. This CDR3 comprises 13 residues.

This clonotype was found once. The CDR3 DNA reads as TGTGCCAGCAGCTTCGGGTTTAGCACTGAAGCTTTCTTT. It is translated as CASSFGFSTEAFF. The rearrangement joins TRBV7-2 to TRBJ1-1, with D unresolved. This CDR3 comprises 13 residues. Trimming pared 3 bases from V and 4 bases from J, leaving 9 bases between. In germline, CDR1 is SGHTA, CDR2 FQGNSA.

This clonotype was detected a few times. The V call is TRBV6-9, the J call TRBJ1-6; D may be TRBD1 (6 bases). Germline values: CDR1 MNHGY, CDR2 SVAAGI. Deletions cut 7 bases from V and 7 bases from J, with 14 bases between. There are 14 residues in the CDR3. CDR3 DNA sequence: TGTGCCAGCACTACGACAGGCGGGAATTCACCCCTCCACTTT. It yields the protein CASTTTGGNSPLHF.

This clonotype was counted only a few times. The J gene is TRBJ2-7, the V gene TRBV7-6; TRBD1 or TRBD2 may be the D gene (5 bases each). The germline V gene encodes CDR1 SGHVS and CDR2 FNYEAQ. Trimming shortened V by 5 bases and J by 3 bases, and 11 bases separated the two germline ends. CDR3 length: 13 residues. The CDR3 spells CASSEGTDYEQYF. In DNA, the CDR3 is TGTGCCAGCAGCGAAGGGACCGACTACGAGCAGTACTTC.

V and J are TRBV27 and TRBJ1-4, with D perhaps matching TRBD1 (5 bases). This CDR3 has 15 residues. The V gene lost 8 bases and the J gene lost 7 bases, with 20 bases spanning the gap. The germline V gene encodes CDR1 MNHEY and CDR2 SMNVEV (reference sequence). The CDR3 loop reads CASGKWGTGVEKLFF. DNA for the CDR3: TGTGCCAGCGGAAAATGGGGCACCGGGGTTGAAAAACTGTTTTTT.

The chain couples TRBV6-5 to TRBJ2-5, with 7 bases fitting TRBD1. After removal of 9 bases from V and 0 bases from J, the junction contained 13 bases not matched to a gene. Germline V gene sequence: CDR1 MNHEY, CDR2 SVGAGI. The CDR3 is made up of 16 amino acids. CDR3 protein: CASPRGSAWYQETQYF. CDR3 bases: TGTGCCAGTCCCAGGGGGAGCGCTTGGTACCAAGAGACCCAGTACTTC.

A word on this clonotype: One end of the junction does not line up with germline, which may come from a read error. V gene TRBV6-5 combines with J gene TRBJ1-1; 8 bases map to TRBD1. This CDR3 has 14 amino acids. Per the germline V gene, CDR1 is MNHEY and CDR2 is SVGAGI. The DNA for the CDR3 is TGTGTCAGCAGTTTCCGAGACAGGGGAACTGAAGCTTTCTTT. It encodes CVSSFRDRGTEAFF.

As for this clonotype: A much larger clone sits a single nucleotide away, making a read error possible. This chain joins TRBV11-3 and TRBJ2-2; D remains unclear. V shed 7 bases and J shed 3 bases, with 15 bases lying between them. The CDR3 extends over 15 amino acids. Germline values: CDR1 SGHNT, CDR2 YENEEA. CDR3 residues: CASNIDVRYTGELFF. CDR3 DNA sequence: TGTGCCAGCAACATCGACGTTCGCTACACCGGGGAGCTGTTTTTT.